These 16 T cell receptor beta chains share one sample of origin, sequenced in a study of technical replicates of blood from a handful of donors. TCRdb keeps only in-frame clones here, not all; method: immunoSEQ multiplex PCR. Of approximately 75,000 clones in the sample, about 81% were seen once. The sequenced material came from PBMCs. The receptors were sampled from a human donor in good health. Some clones in this sample may be carry-over from other donors' samples.

This chain uses TRBV10-3 with TRBJ1-2; 7 nucleotides agree with TRBD1. V was clipped by 0 bases and J by 4 bases; unmatched bases: 2. Looked up from germline, CDR1 is ENHRY and CDR2 is SYGVKD. The length of the CDR3 is 14 residues. CDR3 nucleotide sequence: TGTGCCATCAGTGAGTCGACAGGGTTCTATGGCTACACCTTC. This sequence encodes CAISESTGFYGYTF.

The chain joins TRBV5-6 to TRBJ1-5; 8 nucleotides align to TRBD1. The germline gives CDR1 SGHDT, CDR2 YYEEEE. J gave up 2 bases and V 1 base, and 5 bases lay outside the gene matches. The CDR3 contains 16 residues. Here the CDR3 reads CASSLQAGGGNQPQHF. CDR3 bases: TGTGCCAGCAGCTTGCAAGCAGGGGGCGGCAATCAGCCCCAGCATTTT.

The chain joins TRBV6-1 to TRBJ2-1; TRBD2 agrees at 9 bases. The CDR3 sequence is 16 residues long. Germline V CDR1 and CDR2: MNHNS, SASEGT. The ends lost 3 bases at V and 7 bases at J; junction bases unmatched: 10. The chain's CDR3 is CASSDQGLAAINEQFF. The CDR3 DNA sequence: TGTGCCAGCAGTGATCAGGGACTAGCTGCTATAAATGAGCAGTTCTTC.

This chain uses TRBV7-2 with TRBJ2-5, with TRBD1 identical over 7 bases. The germline V gene has CDR1 SGHTA and CDR2 FQGNSA. V trimming: 6 bases; J trimming: 7 bases; junction bases outside the gene matches: 11. The CDR3 extends over 14 amino acids. Here the CDR3 reads CASSRGQLPGTQYF. As DNA, the CDR3 is TGTGCCAGCAGTAGGGGACAGCTTCCGGGGACCCAGTACTTC.

This clone turned up a few times. The V and J genes are TRBV6-5 and TRBJ2-7, with 11 positions matching TRBD1. V lost 5 bases, J lost 3 bases, and 6 bases stayed unmatched. CDR3 length: 15 residues. CDR1 and CDR2 from the germline V gene are MNHEY and SVGAGI. CDR3: CASSLVGTGGYEQYF. CDR3 bases: TGTGCCAGCAGTCTAGTAGGGACAGGGGGCTACGAGCAGTACTTC.

V is TRBV11-2 and J is TRBJ1-2; 8 bases agree with TRBD1. The CDR3 spans 15 residues. Germline assignment: CDR1 SGHAT and CDR2 FQNNGV. With V trimmed by 4 bases and J by 4 bases, 8 bases remained unmatched. This CDR3 is CASSSIGQGAYGYTF. For the CDR3, the DNA is TGTGCCAGCAGCTCCATCGGACAGGGCGCCTATGGCTACACCTTC.

V usage is TRBV4-2 and J usage is TRBJ1-2; D may be TRBD1 (6 bases). This CDR3 contains 16 residues. V lost 2 bases, J lost 3 bases, and 16 bases lay in between. Germline values: CDR1 LGHNA, CDR2 YNFKEQ. CDR3 residues: CASSQSVGGADYGYTF. The CDR3 bases are TGTGCCAGCAGCCAATCGGTAGGGGGGGCGGACTATGGCTACACCTTC.

V gene TRBV4-1 combines with J gene TRBJ2-5; no clear D gene. The J call may not be correct, given that the DNA end is closer to TRBJ2-7. The CDR3 extends over 12 amino acids. Germline assignment: CDR1 MGHRA and CDR2 YSYEKL. The CDR3 coding sequence is TGCGCCAGCAGCCAAGATTCCTACGAGCAGTACTTC. Translated: CASSQDSYEQYF.

The chain joins TRBV19 to TRBJ2-3; D is ambiguous. This CDR3 has 13 residues. From germline, CDR1 is LNHDA and CDR2 SQIVND (reference sequence). The CDR3 protein is CASNSWLTDTQYF. The CDR3 bases are TGTGCGTCCAACTCCTGGTTGACAGATACGCAGTATTTT.

This clone was recorded only once. This chain uses TRBV6-1 with TRBJ2-3; D unclear. Trimming stripped 4 bases from V and 0 bases from J, with 11 bases between. The CDR3 contains 15 residues. CDR1 is MNHNS and CDR2 is SASEGT in the germline V gene. CDR3 in amino acids: CASSAGPASTDTQYF. The CDR3 DNA is TGTGCCAGCAGTGCTGGGCCGGCTAGCACAGATACGCAGTATTTT.

The chain couples TRBV6-6 to TRBJ2-2; D may be TRBD1 (5 bases). Looked up from germline, CDR1 is MNHNY and CDR2 is SVGAGI (reference sequence). Trimming took 2 bases from V and 5 from J, leaving 12 bases between them. The length of the CDR3 is 15 residues. CDR3 protein: CASSYPGARTGELFF. CDR3 DNA: TGTGCCAGCAGTTACCCTGGGGCTAGGACCGGGGAGCTGTTTTTT.

The chain is built from TRBV2 and TRBJ2-5, with unresolved D. Trimming shortened V by 5 bases and J by 8 bases, and 12 bases separated the two germline ends. CDR1 and CDR2 (germline): SNHLY, FYNNEI. The CDR3 is made up of 12 amino acids. The CDR3 reads CASSLSPPTQYF. The CDR3 coding sequence is TGTGCCAGCAGTCTAAGCCCTCCAACCCAGTACTTC.

The chain couples TRBV7-6 to TRBJ2-7, with 7 bases fitting TRBD1. CDR1 is SGHVS, CDR2 FNYEAQ, per germline. The CDR3 runs to 13 residues. The ends lost 2 bases at V and 3 bases at J; junction bases unmatched: 1. The CDR3 here is CASSLRDSYEQYF. In nucleotides, the CDR3 is TGTGCCAGCAGCTTAAGGGACAGCTACGAGCAGTACTTC.

The genes are TRBV19 and TRBJ1-2, with a tentative D call TRBD1 (5 bases). The germline gives CDR1 LNHDA, CDR2 SQIVND (reference sequence). Trimming removed 6 bases at V and 1 base at J, with 15 bases between. The CDR3 extends over 15 amino acids. The DNA of the CDR3 is TGTGCCAGTAGGAGCCTGGGCAGGGATAACTATGGCTACACCTTC. Translation gives CASRSLGRDNYGYTF.

This clone appeared a single time. This rearrangement joins TRBV7-9 to TRBJ2-7; maybe TRBD2 (7 bases). Germline CDR1 is SEHNR and CDR2 is FQNEAQ (reference sequence). Trimming shortened V by 2 bases and J by 4 bases, and 12 bases separated the two germline ends. This CDR3 spans 14 amino acids. Here the CDR3 DNA reads TGTGCCAGCAGCTTAAGAGGGGGGGGTTACGAGCAGTACTTC. Translated: CASSLRGGGYEQYF.

This chain links TRBV18 with TRBJ2-7, with D uncertain. Trimming took 3 bases from V and 0 from J, leaving 12 bases between them. Germline V gene lookup returns CDR1 KGHSH and CDR2 LQKENI. The CDR3 has 15 amino acids. The CDR3 nucleotides are TGTGCCAGCTCACCCGAGTTACCCTACTCCTACGAGCAGTACTTC. This gives the protein CASSPELPYSYEQYF.